What follows are 28 T cell receptor beta chains derived from one specimen sequenced in a study of CD8 T cells in ankylosing spondylitis (dated by TCRdb to about 2017). Receptors were amplified or captured by 5' RACE. This sample was sequenced with an Illumina HiSeq 2500. Using fastp trimming at Q25 and MiXCR clonotype assembly, TCRdb reanalyzed the public sequencing data and kept in-frame beta chains. Rows with one shared CDR3 protein collapse into an entry with the most common genes and DNA. A total of 300,000 to 350,000 distinct CDR3 sequences appear in this sample, roughly 14% of them only once. The top ten hold roughly 1.1% of the sample. The material sequenced was blood, either unsorted or a sorted T cell fraction (not recorded which). The receptors come from a male donor with ankylosing spondylitis or in good health (not recorded which).

The V and J genes are TRBV30 and TRBJ2-1; unclear D gene. CDR1 GTSNPN and CDR2 SVGIG come from the germline V gene (reference sequence). This CDR3 comprises 14 residues. Trimming shortened V by 3 bases and J by 4 bases, and 13 bases separated the two germline ends. The CDR3 here is CAWRGLNGYNEQFF. CDR3 bases: TGTGCCTGGAGAGGGCTGAACGGATACAATGAGCAGTTCTTC.

J is TRBJ1-5 and V is TRBV20-1; 8 nucleotides match TRBD1. This CDR3 comprises 15 residues. The J segment lost 2 bases and the V segment lost 6 bases, leaving 9 bases of the junction unmatched. Germline V gives CDR1 DFQATT, CDR2 SNEGSKA (reference sequence). CDR3: CSARSTGVGNQPQHF. The CDR3 bases are TGCAGTGCAAGATCGACAGGGGTAGGCAATCAGCCCCAGCATTTT.

The sample holds a few counts of this clonotype. This sequence joins TRBV24-1 and TRBJ2-5; 7 nucleotides agree with TRBD1. Germline values: CDR1 KGHDR, CDR2 SFDVKD. This CDR3 comprises 13 residues. The V segment lost 9 bases and the J segment 5 bases; nucleotides outside the gene matches: 8. DNA of the CDR3: TGTGCCACCCGCCCGACAGGGTCGGAGACCCAGTACTTC. Its protein product is CATRPTGSETQYF.

This clonotype was counted a few times. The chain couples TRBV7-2 to TRBJ1-2; D gene uncertain. Germline assignment: CDR1 SGHTA and CDR2 FQGNSA. V shed 1 base and J shed 2 bases, with 8 bases lying between them. The CDR3 has 14 amino acids. This chain's CDR3 is CASSLVGENYGYTF. The CDR3, as DNA: TGTGCCAGCAGCTTAGTGGGAGAGAACTATGGCTACACCTTC.

The CDR3 sequence: CSARDGTAGTEAFF. Here the CDR3 DNA reads TGCAGTGCTAGGGACGGGACTGCCGGAACTGAAGCTTTCTTT. The rearrangement joins TRBV20-1 to TRBJ1-1; weak D call: TRBD1 (5 bases). V lost 3 bases and J 5 bases, leaving 16 bases between the germline ends. CDR1 is DFQATT, CDR2 SNEGSKA, per germline (reference sequence). There are 14 residues in the CDR3.

The V gene is TRBV3-1, the J gene TRBJ2-2; D is undetermined. The CDR3 is made up of 15 amino acids. CDR1 LGHDT and CDR2 YNNKEL come from the germline V gene (reference sequence). V lost 0 bases and J lost 5, with 10 bases in between. In DNA form, the CDR3 reads TGTGCCAGCAGCCAAGAGGCAAGGTCGACCGGGGAGCTGTTTTTT. It codes for CASSQEARSTGELFF.

The chain is built from TRBV12-3 or TRBV12-4 and TRBJ2-7; 7 positions agree with TRBD1. The length of the CDR3 is 14 residues. Unmatched junction bases numbered 5, after V lost 0 bases and J lost 6 bases. The CDR3: CASSLASTGTEQYF. CDR3 in DNA: TGTGCCAGCAGTTTAGCCTCGACAGGGACCGAGCAGTACTTC.

V usage is TRBV20-1 and J usage is TRBJ2-5; D is possibly TRBD2 (6 bases). Germline CDR1 is DFQATT and CDR2 is SNEGSKA (reference sequence). V gave up 6 bases and J gave up 6 bases, with 23 bases separating them. This CDR3 is 15 amino acids long. The CDR3 spells CSAPPGEQSRKTQYF. The CDR3 DNA reads TGCAGTGCCCCCCCGGGGGAGCAGTCTCGGAAGACCCAGTACTTC.

The J gene is TRBJ2-3, the V gene TRBV29-1, with unresolved D. V dropped 3 bases and J dropped 0 bases, with 4 bases sitting between them. CDR1 is SQVTM and CDR2 is ANQGSEA in the germline V gene. This CDR3 has 12 residues. The CDR3 DNA reads as TGCAGCGTTGACGACAGCACAGATACGCAGTATTTT. Amino acids: CSVDDSTDTQYF.

The chain recombines TRBV9 with TRBJ1-3; the D gene is possibly TRBD1 (5 bases). The V gene lost 3 bases and the J gene lost 0 bases, with 10 bases spanning the gap. Germline V gene data show CDR1 as SGDLS and CDR2 as YYNGEE. The CDR3 is made up of 15 amino acids. The CDR3 DNA reads TGTGCCAGCAGCGCCGACAGTGCCTCTGGAAACACCATATATTTT. This encodes CASSADSASGNTIYF.

This clonotype was observed a handful of times. The V call is TRBV3-1, the J call TRBJ2-7, with TRBD1 matching over 7 bases. The CDR3 length is 16 residues. V dropped 1 base and J dropped 4; count of bases not matched to a gene: 10. CDR1 and CDR2 (germline): LGHDT, YNNKEL (reference sequence). As DNA, the CDR3 is TGTGCCAGCAGCCAAGTAAGAACAGGGGCCTCTTACGAGCAGTACTTC. Amino acid sequence: CASSQVRTGASYEQYF.

The table lists this clonotype with a few counts. The V and J genes are TRBV19 and TRBJ2-1; 9 bases are shared with TRBD2. The ends lost 4 bases at V and 6 bases at J; junction bases unmatched: 10. The CDR3 contains 16 residues. Germline lookup yields CDR1 LNHDA and CDR2 SQIVND (reference sequence). The CDR3 protein is CASSTLRAGGPNEQFF. Written as DNA, the CDR3 is TGTGCCAGTAGTACCCTCCGGGCGGGAGGGCCCAATGAGCAGTTCTTC. Full variable domain (outside the CDR3, taken from reference TRBV19 and TRBJ2-1): DGGITQSPKYLFRKEGQNVTLSCEQNLNHDAMYWYRQDPGQGLRLIYYSQIVNDFQKGDIAEGYSVSREKKESFPLTVTSAQKNPTAFYLCASSTLRAGGPNEQFFGPGTRLTVL.

This clonotype was found a few times. The CDR3 region has the DNA TGCGCCAGCAGCGCAGTATACGAGCAGTTCTTC. Its protein is CASSAVYEQFF. The genes are TRBV5-1 and TRBJ2-1; D unresolved. CDR3 length equals 11 residues. The germline V gene encodes CDR1 SGHRS and CDR2 YFSETQ. Trimming cost V 4 bases and J 10 bases, with 9 bases left between them.

The chain links TRBV29-1 to TRBJ1-1; D ambiguous. The V end was cut by 5 bases, the J end by 5 bases, with 15 bases between. Germline CDR1 is SQVTM and CDR2 is ANQGSEA. This CDR3 is built from 13 residues. CDR3 in amino acids: CSVQARVGTEAFF. CDR3 sequence (DNA): TGCAGCGTTCAGGCCCGGGTGGGAACTGAAGCTTTCTTT.

CDR3 region: CASSENSGPGELFF. The CDR3 DNA is TGTGCCAGCAGTGAAAATAGTGGTCCCGGGGAGCTGTTTTTT. The chain recombines TRBV6-1 with TRBJ2-2, with D uncertain. The germline gives CDR1 MNHNS, CDR2 SASEGT. This CDR3 contains 14 residues. V lost 2 bases and J lost 6, with 10 bases in between.

At least ten counts were recorded for this clonotype. The chain recombines TRBV7-9 with TRBJ1-1, with D unclear. Trimming cost V 0 bases and J 10 bases, with 9 bases left between them. Germline V gene lookup returns CDR1 SEHNR and CDR2 FQNEAQ (reference sequence). This CDR3 spans 12 amino acids. CDR3 nucleotides: TGTGCCAGCAGCTTAGCTGGGAGTATAGCTTTCTTT. It translates to CASSLAGSIAFF.

This chain connects TRBV11-1 to TRBJ1-6; D gene uncertain. Germline-derived CDR1 and CDR2 are SGHAT and FQDESV (reference sequence). The V gene lost 0 bases and the J gene lost 8 bases, with 5 bases spanning the gap. This CDR3 spans 13 amino acids. The CDR3 region is CASSLARYSPLHF. The CDR3 nucleotides are TGTGCCAGCAGCTTAGCGCGGTATTCACCCCTCCACTTT.

V and J are TRBV4-1 and TRBJ2-5, with 10 bases that match TRBD1. The CDR3 is 16 residues long. After removal of 1 base from V and 5 bases from J, the junction contained 7 bases not matched to a gene. Germline V CDR1 and CDR2: MGHRA, YSYEKL. DNA for the CDR3: TGCGCCAGCAGCCAAGTAGACAGGGGGCAGAGGGAGACCCAGTACTTC. Protein: CASSQVDRGQRETQYF.

This clonotype appeared many times. The J gene is TRBJ1-1, the V gene TRBV5-1, with 10 bases fitting TRBD1. CDR1 is SGHRS and CDR2 is YFSETQ in the germline V gene. The CDR3 extends over 15 amino acids. V lost 2 bases and J lost 4; bases outside the gene matches: 5. The CDR3 DNA is TGCGCCAGCAGCTTCGCGGACAGGGGGTCCACTGAAGCTTTCTTT. This encodes CASSFADRGSTEAFF.

The rearrangement uses TRBV6-2 or TRBV6-3 and TRBJ1-1; D gene ambiguous. CDR3 size: 15 residues. V lost 2 bases and J 2 bases, leaving 12 bases between the germline ends. Germline V lookup: CDR1 MNHEY, CDR2 SVGEGT. The CDR3 sequence: CASSYLGHRNTEAFF. In DNA form, the CDR3 reads TGTGCCAGCAGTTACCTAGGCCACCGAAACACTGAAGCTTTCTTT.

In this sample, this clonotype turned up many times. The V gene is TRBV27, the J gene TRBJ1-2; D is possibly TRBD1 (5 bases). The CDR3 consists of 15 residues. Trimming took off 4 bases at V and 1 base at J, with 13 bases between the two ends. Germline loops: CDR1 MNHEY, CDR2 SMNVEV (reference sequence). The CDR3 region is CASSSPGTGNYGYTF. The CDR3 region has the DNA TGTGCCAGCAGTTCACCCGGGACGGGTAACTATGGCTACACCTTC.

The chain has TRBV29-1 and TRBJ1-1; D ambiguous. V lost 0 bases to trimming and J lost 5 bases, with 10 bases between them. Germline V CDR1 and CDR2: SQVTM, ANQGSEA. The CDR3 loop spans 13 amino acids. The CDR3 DNA is TGCAGCGTTGAAGAGTCGATAGGGACTGAAGCTTTCTTT. This sequence encodes CSVEESIGTEAFF. Using reference TRBV29-1 and TRBJ1-1 for the parts outside the CDR3, the full variable domain is SAVISQKPSRDICQRGTSLTIQCQVDSQVTMMFWYRQQPGQSLTLIATANQGSEATYESGFVIDKFPISRPNLTFSTLTVSNMSPEDSSIYLCSVEESIGTEAFFGQGTRLTVV.

This clonotype was seen more than once but under ten times. This sequence joins TRBV6-2 or TRBV6-3 and TRBJ2-2; 7 bases are a match to TRBD2. With V trimmed by 1 base and J by 0 bases, 14 bases remained unmatched. The CDR3 runs 20 residues. Germline CDR1 reads MNHEY; CDR2 reads SVGEGT. This chain's CDR3 is CASSYWGGLASGSNTGELFF. CDR3 DNA: TGTGCCAGCAGTTACTGGGGGGGTTTGGCTAGCGGATCGAACACCGGGGAGCTGTTTTTT.

This rearrangement joins TRBV5-1 to TRBJ2-3; tentatively, D is TRBD1 (6 bases). V was clipped by 0 bases and J by 2 bases, with 7 bases between them. From germline, CDR1 is SGHRS and CDR2 YFSETQ. CDR3 length: 14 residues. The CDR3 loop reads CASSLGDNTDTQYF. CDR3 nucleotide sequence: TGCGCCAGCAGCTTGGGGGACAACACAGATACGCAGTATTTT.

This clonotype came up a few times. The chain carries TRBV6-5 and TRBJ1-3; possibly TRBD1 for D (5 bases). V lost 4 bases, J lost 4 bases, and 14 bases lay in between. Germline-derived CDR1 and CDR2 are MNHEY and SVGAGI. The CDR3 totals 15 residues. In DNA form, the CDR3 reads TGTGCCAGCAGTTGGGACGCCGGAGGCGGAAACACCATATATTTT. Translating gives CASSWDAGGGNTIYF.

This clonotype was recorded many times. The chain has TRBV7-2 and TRBJ2-3; TRBD1 agrees at 9 bases. The CDR3 runs to 14 residues. V shed 8 bases and J 2 bases; nucleotides not matched to a gene: 5. Germline lookup yields CDR1 SGHTA and CDR2 FQGNSA. The CDR3 DNA sequence: TGTGCCAGCGGCCGGGACAGGGACACAGATACGCAGTATTTT. Amino acid sequence: CASGRDRDTDTQYF.

The V and J genes are TRBV10-1 and TRBJ2-6; the D gene is possibly TRBD1 (6 bases). Germline V CDR1 and CDR2: WNHNN, SYGVQD (reference sequence). The CDR3 has 18 residues. V was clipped by 1 base and J by 2 bases, with 15 bases between them. CDR3 in amino acids: CASSEFGQQRTGANVLTF. DNA of the CDR3: TGCGCCAGCAGTGAGTTCGGACAGCAAAGGACTGGGGCCAACGTCCTGACTTTC.

This clonotype was detected only a few times. This chain connects TRBV12-3 or TRBV12-4 to TRBJ2-7; a weak D match, TRBD1 (5 bases). V was pared by 5 bases and J by 6 bases, with 14 bases between. This CDR3 spans 13 amino acids. This CDR3 reads CASSPRTPPEQYF. CDR3 sequence (DNA): TGTGCCAGCAGTCCCCGGACACCCCCCGAGCAGTACTTC.